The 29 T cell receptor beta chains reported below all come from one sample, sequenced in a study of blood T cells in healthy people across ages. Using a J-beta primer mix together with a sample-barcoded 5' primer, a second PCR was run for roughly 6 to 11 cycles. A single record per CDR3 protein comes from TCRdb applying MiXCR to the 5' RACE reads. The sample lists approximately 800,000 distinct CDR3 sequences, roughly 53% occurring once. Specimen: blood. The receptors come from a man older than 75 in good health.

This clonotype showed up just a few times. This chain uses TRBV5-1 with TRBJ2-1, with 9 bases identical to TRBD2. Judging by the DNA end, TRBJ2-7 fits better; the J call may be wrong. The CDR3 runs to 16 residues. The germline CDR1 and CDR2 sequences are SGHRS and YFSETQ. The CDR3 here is CASSFRLAVSYNEQYF. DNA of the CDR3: TGCGCCAGCAGCTTTAGACTAGCGGTCTCCTACAATGAGCAGTACTTC.

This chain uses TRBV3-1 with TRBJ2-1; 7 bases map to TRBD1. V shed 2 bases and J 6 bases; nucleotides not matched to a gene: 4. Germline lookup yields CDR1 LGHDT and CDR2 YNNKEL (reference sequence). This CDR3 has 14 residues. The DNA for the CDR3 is TGTGCCAGCAGCCAACCGGGACAGCGCAATGAGCAGTTCTTC. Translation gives CASSQPGQRNEQFF.

The CDR3 region is CASSGDPGTSGGLHTDTQYF. CDR3 coding DNA: TGCGCCAGCAGTGGAGACCCCGGGACTAGCGGGGGGCTGCACACAGATACGCAGTATTTT. This chain joins TRBV10-2 and TRBJ2-3, with 15 bases fitting TRBD2. This CDR3 contains 20 residues. Germline V gene lookup returns CDR1 WSHSY and CDR2 SAAADI. The J segment lost 2 bases and the V segment lost 4 bases, leaving 13 bases of the junction unmatched.

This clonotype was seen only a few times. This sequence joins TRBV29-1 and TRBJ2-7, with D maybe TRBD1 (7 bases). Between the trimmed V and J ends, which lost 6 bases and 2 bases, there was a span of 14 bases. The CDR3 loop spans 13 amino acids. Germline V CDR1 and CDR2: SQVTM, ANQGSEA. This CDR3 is CSVRRGLPYEQYF. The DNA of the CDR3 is TGCAGCGTGCGGAGGGGGCTGCCCTACGAGCAGTACTTC.

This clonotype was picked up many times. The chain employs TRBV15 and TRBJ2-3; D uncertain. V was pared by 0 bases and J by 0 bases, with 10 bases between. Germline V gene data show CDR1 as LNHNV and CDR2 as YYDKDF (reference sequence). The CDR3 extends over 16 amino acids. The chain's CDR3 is CATSRDKIPSTDTQYF. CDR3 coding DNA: TGTGCCACCAGCAGAGATAAAATACCTAGCACAGATACGCAGTATTTT.

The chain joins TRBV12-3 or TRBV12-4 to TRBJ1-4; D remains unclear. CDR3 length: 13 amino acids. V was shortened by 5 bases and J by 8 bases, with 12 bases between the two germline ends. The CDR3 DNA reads TGTGCCAGCAGTCCGGGGTCTTTCGAAAAACTGTTTTTT. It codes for CASSPGSFEKLFF.

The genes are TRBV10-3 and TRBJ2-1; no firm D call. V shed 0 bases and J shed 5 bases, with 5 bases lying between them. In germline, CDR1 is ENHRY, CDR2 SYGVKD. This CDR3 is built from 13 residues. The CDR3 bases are TGTGCCATCAGTGAGTCGGCCCACAATGAGCAGTTCTTC. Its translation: CAISESAHNEQFF.

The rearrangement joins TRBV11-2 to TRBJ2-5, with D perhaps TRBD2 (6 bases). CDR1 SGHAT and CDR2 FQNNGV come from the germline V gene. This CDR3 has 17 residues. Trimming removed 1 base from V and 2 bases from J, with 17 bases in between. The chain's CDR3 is CASSLGRGSGHQETQYF. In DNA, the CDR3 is TGTGCCAGCAGCTTAGGTCGGGGGTCTGGCCATCAAGAGACCCAGTACTTC.

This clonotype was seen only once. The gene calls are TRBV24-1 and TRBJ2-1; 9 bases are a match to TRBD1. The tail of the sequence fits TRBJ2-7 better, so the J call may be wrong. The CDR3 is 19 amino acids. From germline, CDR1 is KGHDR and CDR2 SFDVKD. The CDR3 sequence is CATSDVPGQGFGVYNEQYF. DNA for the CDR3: TGTGCCACCAGTGACGTCCCGGGACAGGGATTCGGGGTGTACAATGAGCAGTACTTC.

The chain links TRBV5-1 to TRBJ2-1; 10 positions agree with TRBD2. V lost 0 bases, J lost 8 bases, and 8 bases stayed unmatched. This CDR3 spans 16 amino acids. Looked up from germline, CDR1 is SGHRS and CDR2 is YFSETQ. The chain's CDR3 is CASSLVPSGSVDEQFF. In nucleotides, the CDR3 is TGCGCCAGCAGCTTGGTCCCTAGCGGGAGTGTCGATGAGCAGTTCTTC.

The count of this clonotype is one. CDR3 loop: CASSNLTREQFF. In DNA form, the CDR3 reads TGTGCCAGCAGCAATTTAACTCGGGAGCAGTTCTTC. The chain links TRBV21-1 to TRBJ2-1. TRBV21-1 is described as a pseudogene. The CDR3 consists of 12 residues.

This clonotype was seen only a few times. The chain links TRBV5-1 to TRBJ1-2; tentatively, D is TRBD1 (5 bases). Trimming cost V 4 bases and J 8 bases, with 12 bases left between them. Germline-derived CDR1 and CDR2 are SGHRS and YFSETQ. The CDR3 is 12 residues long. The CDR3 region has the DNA TGCGCCAGCAGCGAGGGACGGGGCGGCTACACCTTC. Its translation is CASSEGRGGYTF.

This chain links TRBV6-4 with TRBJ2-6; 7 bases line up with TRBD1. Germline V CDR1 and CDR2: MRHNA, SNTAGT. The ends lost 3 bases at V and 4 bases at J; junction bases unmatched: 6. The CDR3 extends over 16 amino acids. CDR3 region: CASSEFTGAGANVLTF. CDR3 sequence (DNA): TGTGCCAGCAGTGAATTTACAGGGGCCGGGGCCAACGTCCTGACTTTC.

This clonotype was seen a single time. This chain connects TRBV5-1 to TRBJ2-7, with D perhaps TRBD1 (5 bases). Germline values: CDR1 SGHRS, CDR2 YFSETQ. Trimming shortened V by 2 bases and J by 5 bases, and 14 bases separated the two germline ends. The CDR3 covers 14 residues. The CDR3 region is CASSLSGFQDEQYF. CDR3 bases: TGCGCCAGCAGCTTATCAGGGTTCCAGGACGAGCAGTACTTC.

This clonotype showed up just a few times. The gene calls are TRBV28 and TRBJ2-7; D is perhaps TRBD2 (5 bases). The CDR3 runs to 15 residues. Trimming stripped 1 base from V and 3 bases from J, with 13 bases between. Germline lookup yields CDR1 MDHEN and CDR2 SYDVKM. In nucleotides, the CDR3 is TGTGCCAGCAGTTTATTGAGCGGAGGAAGCTACGAGCAGTACTTC. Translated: CASSLLSGGSYEQYF.

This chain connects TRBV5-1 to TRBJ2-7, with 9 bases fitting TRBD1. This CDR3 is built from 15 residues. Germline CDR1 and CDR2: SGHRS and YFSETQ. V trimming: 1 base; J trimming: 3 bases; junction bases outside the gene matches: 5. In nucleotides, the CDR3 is TGCGCCAGCAGCTTGCAACAGGGGGCCGGCTACGAGCAGTACTTC. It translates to CASSLQQGAGYEQYF.

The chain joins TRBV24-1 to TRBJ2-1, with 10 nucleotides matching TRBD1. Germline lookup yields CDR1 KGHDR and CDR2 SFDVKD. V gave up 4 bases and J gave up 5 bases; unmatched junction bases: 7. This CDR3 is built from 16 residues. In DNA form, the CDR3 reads TGTGCCACCAGTGACCCGGGACAGGGGCTAAACAATGAGCAGTTCTTC. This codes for CATSDPGQGLNNEQFF.

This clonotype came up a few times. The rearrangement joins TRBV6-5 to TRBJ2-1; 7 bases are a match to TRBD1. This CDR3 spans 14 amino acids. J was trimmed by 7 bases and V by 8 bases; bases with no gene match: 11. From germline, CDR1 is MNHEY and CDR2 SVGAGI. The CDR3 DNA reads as TGTGCCAGCTACGGAGGACAGGTCGAAAATGAGCAGTTCTTC. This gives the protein CASYGGQVENEQFF.

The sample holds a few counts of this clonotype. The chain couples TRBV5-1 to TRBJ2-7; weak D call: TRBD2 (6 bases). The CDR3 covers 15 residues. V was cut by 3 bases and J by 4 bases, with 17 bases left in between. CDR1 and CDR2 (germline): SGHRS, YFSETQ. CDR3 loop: CASSSTAGSIYEQYF. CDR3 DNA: TGCGCCAGCAGCTCCACGGCCGGGAGTATTTACGAGCAGTACTTC.

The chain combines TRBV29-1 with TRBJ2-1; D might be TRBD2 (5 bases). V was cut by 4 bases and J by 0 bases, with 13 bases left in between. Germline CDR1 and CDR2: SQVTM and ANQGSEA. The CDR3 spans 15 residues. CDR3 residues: CSVVRAGVSYNEQFF. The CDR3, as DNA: TGCAGCGTTGTACGTGCCGGGGTCTCCTACAATGAGCAGTTCTTC.

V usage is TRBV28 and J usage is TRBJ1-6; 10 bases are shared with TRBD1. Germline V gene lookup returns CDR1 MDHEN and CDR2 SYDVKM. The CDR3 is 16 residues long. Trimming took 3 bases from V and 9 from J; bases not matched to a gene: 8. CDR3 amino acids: CASSLVGGQGVSPLHF. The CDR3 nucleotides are TGTGCCAGCAGTTTGGTGGGAGGACAGGGGGTTTCACCCCTCCACTTT.

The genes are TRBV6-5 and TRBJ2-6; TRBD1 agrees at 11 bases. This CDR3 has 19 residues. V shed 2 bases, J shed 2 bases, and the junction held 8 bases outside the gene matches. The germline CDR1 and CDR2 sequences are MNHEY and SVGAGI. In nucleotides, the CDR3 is TGTGCCAGCAGTTACCGTCGGACAGGGGGCGCAACTGGGGCCAACGTCCTGACTTTC. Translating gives CASSYRRTGGATGANVLTF.

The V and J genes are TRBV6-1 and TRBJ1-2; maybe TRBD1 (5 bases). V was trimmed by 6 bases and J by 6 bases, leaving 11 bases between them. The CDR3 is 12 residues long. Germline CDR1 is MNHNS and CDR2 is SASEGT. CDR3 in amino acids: CASSYRGNGYTF. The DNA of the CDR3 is TGTGCCAGCAGCTATCGGGGGAATGGCTACACCTTC.

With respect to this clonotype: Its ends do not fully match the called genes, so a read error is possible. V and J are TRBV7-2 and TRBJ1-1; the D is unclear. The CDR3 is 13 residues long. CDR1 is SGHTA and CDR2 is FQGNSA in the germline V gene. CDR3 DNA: TGTGCCAGCAGCTTATTCGAGAACGCTGAAGCTTTCTTT. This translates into CASSLFENAEAFF. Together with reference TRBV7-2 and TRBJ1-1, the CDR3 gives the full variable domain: GAGVSQSPSNKVTEKGKDVELRCDPISGHTALYWYRQSLGQGLEFLIYFQGNSAPDKSGLPSDRFSAERTGGSVSTLTIQRTQQEDSAVYLCASSLFENAEAFFGQGTRLTVV.

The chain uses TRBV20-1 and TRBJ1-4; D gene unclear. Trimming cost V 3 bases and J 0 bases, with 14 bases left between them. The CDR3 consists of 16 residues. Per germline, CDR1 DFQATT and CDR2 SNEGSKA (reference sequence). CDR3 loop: CSARVTPPATNEKLFF. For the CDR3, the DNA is TGCAGTGCTAGGGTGACACCTCCGGCAACTAATGAAAAACTGTTTTTT.

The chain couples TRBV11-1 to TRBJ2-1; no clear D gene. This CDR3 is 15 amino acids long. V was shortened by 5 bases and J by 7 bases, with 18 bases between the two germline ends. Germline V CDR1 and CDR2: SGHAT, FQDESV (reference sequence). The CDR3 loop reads CASSVSLAALNEQFF. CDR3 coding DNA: TGTGCCAGCAGCGTCTCCTTGGCGGCTCTGAATGAGCAGTTCTTC.

CDR3 bases: TGTGCCAGCAGCCATGGACAGAGTTACTACGAGCAGTACTTC. Translated, it gives CASSHGQSYYEQYF. The chain carries TRBV7-9 and TRBJ2-7; a possible D gene is TRBD1 (6 bases). The CDR3 has 14 amino acids. Germline loops: CDR1 SEHNR, CDR2 FQNEAQ (reference sequence). The V gene lost 5 bases and the J gene lost 3 bases, with 14 bases spanning the gap.

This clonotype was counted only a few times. CDR3 coding DNA: TGCAGCGTTGGAGGGGGCTTGACTGCCCCCACTAACAACTATGGCTACACCTTC. It encodes CSVGGGLTAPTNNYGYTF. The chain couples TRBV29-1 to TRBJ1-2; 7 nucleotides agree with TRBD1. After removal of 4 bases from V and 2 bases from J, the junction contained 19 bases not matched to a gene. CDR1 and CDR2 from the germline V gene are SQVTM and ANQGSEA. CDR3 length: 18 residues.

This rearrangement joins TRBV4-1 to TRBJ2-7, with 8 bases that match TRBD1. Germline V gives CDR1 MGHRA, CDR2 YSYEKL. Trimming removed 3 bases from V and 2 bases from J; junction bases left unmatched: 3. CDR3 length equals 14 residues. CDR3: CASSHLGQAYEQYF. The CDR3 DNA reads TGCGCCAGCAGCCACCTGGGACAGGCCTACGAGCAGTACTTC.